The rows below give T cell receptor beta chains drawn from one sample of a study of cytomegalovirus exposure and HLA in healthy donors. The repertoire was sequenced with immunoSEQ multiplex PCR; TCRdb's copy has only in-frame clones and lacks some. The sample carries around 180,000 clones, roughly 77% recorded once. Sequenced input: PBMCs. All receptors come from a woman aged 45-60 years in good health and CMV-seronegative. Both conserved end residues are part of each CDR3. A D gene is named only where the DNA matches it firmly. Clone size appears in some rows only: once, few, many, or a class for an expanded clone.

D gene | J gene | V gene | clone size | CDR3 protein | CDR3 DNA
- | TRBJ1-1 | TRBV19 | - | CASSIQWGLNTEAFF | TGTGCCAGTAGTATTCAATGGGGCCTGAACACTGAAGCTTTCTTT
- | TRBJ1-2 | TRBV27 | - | CASSLNEGGGYTF | TGTGCCAGCAGTTTAAACGAGGGTGGCGGCTACACCTTC
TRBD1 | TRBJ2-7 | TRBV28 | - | CASTLTGGGYEQYF | TGTGCCAGCACCTTGACAGGGGGTGGTTACGAGCAGTACTTC
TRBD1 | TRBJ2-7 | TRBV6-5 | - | CASSPAGTGRGEQYF | TGTGCCAGCAGTCCCGCCGGGACAGGGCGAGGCGAGCAGTACTTC
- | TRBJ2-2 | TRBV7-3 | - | CASSLGTNTGELFF | TGTGCCAGCAGCTTAGGGACTAACACCGGGGAGCTGTTTTTT
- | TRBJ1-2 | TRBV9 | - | CASSAPGYYGYTF | TGTGCCAGCAGCGCCCCAGGGTACTATGGCTACACCTTC
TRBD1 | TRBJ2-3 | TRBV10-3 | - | CATAGQGVGTDTQYF | TGTGCCACCGCGGGACAGGGGGTAGGAACAGATACGCAGTATTTT
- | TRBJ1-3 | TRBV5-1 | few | CASSLSAGSGNTIYF | TGCGCCAGCAGCTTGTCCGCGGGCTCTGGAAACACCATATATTTT
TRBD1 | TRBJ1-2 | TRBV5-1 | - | CASSPGQGDGYTF | TGCGCCAGCAGCCCGGGACAGGGAGACGGCTACACCTTC
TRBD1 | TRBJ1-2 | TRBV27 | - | CASGTGGGYTF | TGTGCCAGTGGGACAGGGGGGGGCTACACCTTC
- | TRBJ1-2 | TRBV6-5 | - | CASSYGGPNYGYTF | TGTGCCAGCAGTTACGGGGGCCCCAACTATGGCTACACCTTC
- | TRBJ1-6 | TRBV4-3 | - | CASSPQRNNPGSYNSPLHF | TGCGCCAGCAGCCCCCAGCGCAATAACCCGGGGTCCTATAATTCACCCCTCCACTTT
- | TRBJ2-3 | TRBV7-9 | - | CASSLAQGGGDTQYF | TGTGCCAGCAGCTTAGCACAGGGTGGCGGTGATACGCAGTATTTT
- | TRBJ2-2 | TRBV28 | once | CASTTPDRATGELFF | TGTGCCAGCACAACTCCAGACAGAGCAACCGGGGAGCTGTTTTTT
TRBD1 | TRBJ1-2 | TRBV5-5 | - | CASSWGDSVSYGYTF | TGTGCCAGCAGCTGGGGGGACAGCGTATCCTATGGCTACACCTTC
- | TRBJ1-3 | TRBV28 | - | CASSSAGSSGNTIYF | TGTGCCAGCAGTTCGGCCGGGTCCTCTGGAAACACCATATATTTT
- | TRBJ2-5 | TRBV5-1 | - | CASSLAPVGFGETQYF | TGCGCCAGCAGCTTGGCCCCGGTCGGGTTCGGGGAGACCCAGTACTTC
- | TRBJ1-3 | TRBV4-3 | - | CASSQETGVSGNTIYF | TGCGCCAGCAGCCAAGAGACAGGAGTCTCTGGAAACACCATATATTTT
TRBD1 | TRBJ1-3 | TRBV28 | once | CASSRRTGSGNTIYF | TGTGCCAGCAGTCGGAGGACAGGCTCTGGAAACACCATATATTTT
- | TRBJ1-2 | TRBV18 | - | CASSPGQTEFYTF | TGTGCCAGCTCACCGGGACAAACAGAATTCTACACCTTC
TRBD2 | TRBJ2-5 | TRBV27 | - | CASSLVTGGGTQYF | TGTGCCAGCAGTTTGGTGACTGGGGGGGGGACCCAGTACTTC
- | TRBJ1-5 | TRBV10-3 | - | CAISESGSNQPQHF | TGTGCCATCAGTGAGTCCGGTAGCAATCAGCCCCAGCATTTT
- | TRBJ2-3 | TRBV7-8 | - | CASSLAVQGWDTQYF | TGTGCCAGCAGCTTAGCGGTCCAGGGTTGGGATACGCAGTATTTT
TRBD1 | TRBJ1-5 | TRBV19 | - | CASSMTGARNQPQHF | TGTGCCAGTAGTATGACAGGGGCGCGAAATCAGCCCCAGCATTTT
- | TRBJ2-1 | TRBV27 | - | CASSPLQLVNNEQFF | TGTGCCAGCAGTCCCCTCCAACTAGTGAACAATGAGCAGTTCTTC
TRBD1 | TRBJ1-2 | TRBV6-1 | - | CASSEVQGRLANYGYTF | TGTGCCAGCAGTGAAGTACAGGGGAGACTAGCTAACTATGGCTACACCTTC
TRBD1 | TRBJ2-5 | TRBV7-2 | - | CASSATGGKETQYF | TGTGCCAGCAGCGCGACAGGGGGCAAGGAGACCCAGTACTTC
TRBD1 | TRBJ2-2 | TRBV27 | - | CASRDRGPNRTGELFF | TGTGCCAGCAGGGACAGGGGACCAAATAGGACCGGGGAGCTGTTTTTT
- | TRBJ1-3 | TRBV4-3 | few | CASSQDPGSGNTIYF | TGCGCCAGCAGCCAAGACCCAGGCTCTGGAAACACCATATATTTT
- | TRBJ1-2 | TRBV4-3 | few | CASSQDREIYGYTF | TGCGCCAGCAGCCAAGATCGGGAGATCTATGGCTACACCTTC
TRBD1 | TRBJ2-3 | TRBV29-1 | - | CSVEGTGTTPTDTQYF | TGCAGCGTTGAGGGGACAGGGACGACCCCCACAGATACGCAGTATTTT
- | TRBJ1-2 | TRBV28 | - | CASSGKELFTF | TGTGCCAGCAGTGGAAAGGAGTTGTTCACCTTC
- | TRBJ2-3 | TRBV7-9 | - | CAMPRASTDTQYF | TGTGCCATGCCGAGGGCTAGCACAGATACGCAGTATTTT
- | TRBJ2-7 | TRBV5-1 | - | CASSFLPGDEQYF | TGCGCCAGCAGCTTCCTGCCCGGGGACGAGCAGTACTTC
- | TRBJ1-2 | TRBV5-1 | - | CASSSTGNYGYTF | TGCGCCAGCAGCTCTACAGGGAACTATGGCTACACCTTC
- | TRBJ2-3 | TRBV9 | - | CASSRGTARTDTQYF | TGTGCCAGCAGCCGCGGGACCGCCCGCACAGATACGCAGTATTTT
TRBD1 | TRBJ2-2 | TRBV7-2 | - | CASSLVGQGSSGELFF | TGTGCCAGCAGCTTAGTCGGACAGGGGTCGAGCGGGGAGCTGTTTTTT
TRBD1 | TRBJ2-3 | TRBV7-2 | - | CASSYTGTGLTDTQYF | TGTGCCAGCAGCTATACCGGGACAGGGTTAACAGATACGCAGTATTTT
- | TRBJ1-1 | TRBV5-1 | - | CASSPAGGVGMNTEAFF | TGCGCCAGCAGCCCCGCGGGGGGGGTAGGGATGAACACTGAAGCTTTCTTT
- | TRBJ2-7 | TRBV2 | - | CASSWGREQYF | TGTGCCAGCTCGTGGGGCCGGGAGCAGTACTTC
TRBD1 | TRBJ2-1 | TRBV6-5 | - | CASSYPTGHHKYEQFF | TGTGCCAGCAGTTACCCGACAGGGCATCACAAATATGAGCAGTTCTTC
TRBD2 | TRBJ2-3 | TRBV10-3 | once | CAISAGLASTDTQYF | TGTGCCATCAGTGCGGGACTAGCGAGCACAGATACGCAGTATTTT
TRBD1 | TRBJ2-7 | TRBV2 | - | CASSGGQTVYEQYF | TGTGCCAGCAGTGGGGGACAGACCGTCTACGAGCAGTACTTC